This T cell receptor beta chain was observed in a study of cytomegalovirus exposure and HLA in healthy donors. Study-level information: A prior analysis found 90 million to 120 million unique TCR beta sequences from 150 million to 200 million T cells.

The PCR used 60 Vbeta and 13 Jbeta primers. Using immunoSEQ multiplex PCR, the repertoire was profiled, and TCRdb retains in-frame clones only, with some absent. Of 150,000 to 200,000 clones in the sample, roughly 74% were seen once. This clone has only a few counts. The germline gives CDR1 SNHLY, CDR2 FYNNEI. V dropped 1 base and J dropped 4 bases, with 10 bases sitting between them. The CDR3 totals 15 residues. Input material: PBMCs. The chain links TRBV2 to TRBJ2-2; D might be TRBD1 (6 bases). The clonotype originates from a man between 18 and 29 years old in good health and CMV-seropositive. The CDR3: CASSEDEGGTGELFF. The CDR3 coding sequence is TGTGCCAGCAGTGAAGATGAAGGGGGCACCGGGGAGCTGTTTTTT.